These 2 T cell receptor beta chains were sequenced from one sample in a study of blood T cell repertoires in COVID-19. Sequenced by immunoSEQ multiplex PCR; TCRdb stores in-frame clones only, minus some. The sample contains approximately 220,000 clones, 90% of which appear only once. Sequencing used PBMCs or T cells enriched from blood (not recorded which). Source of these receptors: a young man who had been exposed to COVID-19.

The chain links TRBV5-1 to TRBJ2-7, with D tentatively TRBD1 (5 bases). Germline CDR1 SGHRS, CDR2 YFSETQ. The CDR3 length is 13 residues. V was cut by 1 base and J by 5 bases, with 10 bases left in between. In nucleotides, the CDR3 is TGCGCCAGCAGCTTGTCAGGGTTCCACGAGCAGTACTTC. As protein: CASSLSGFHEQYF.

The chain couples TRBV5-1 to TRBJ1-3, with D perhaps matching TRBD1 (5 bases). This CDR3 has 14 residues. From germline, CDR1 is SGHRS and CDR2 YFSETQ. The germline V and J ends were trimmed by 4 bases and 2 bases, with 10 bases remaining between them. The CDR3 here is CASSLDRAGNTIYF. Written as DNA, the CDR3 is TGCGCCAGCAGCCTTGACAGAGCTGGAAACACCATATATTTT.